The next 5 T cell receptor beta chains were all read from a single sample in a study of blood T cell repertoires in COVID-19. Only in-frame clones appear in the TCRdb table, and some are missing; sequencing was by immunoSEQ multiplex PCR. The sample yields some 87,000 clones, roughly four fifths seen once. The sequencing input was peripheral blood. The receptor set was obtained from a human donor in a cohort sampled during active COVID-19.

The chain has TRBV25-1 and TRBJ1-4, with D possibly TRBD1 on 5 matching bases. The CDR3 sequence is 15 residues long. The V and J ends lost 6 bases and 5 bases respectively, with 16 bases between them. CDR1 is MGHDK, CDR2 SYGVNS, per germline. Here the CDR3 reads CASRGSGGSNEKLFF. In nucleotides, the CDR3 is TGTGCCAGCAGGGGGTCGGGGGGGTCGAATGAAAAACTGTTTTTT. Combining the CDR3 with reference TRBV25-1 and TRBJ1-4 gives the whole variable domain EADIYQTPRYLVIGTGKKITLECSQTMGHDKMYWYQQDPGMELHLIHYSYGVNSTEKGDLSSESTVSRIRTEHFPLTLESARPSHTSQYLCASRGSGGSNEKLFFGSGTQLSVL.

This clone is a singleton in its sample. The genes are TRBV4-1 and TRBJ1-3; D call uncertain. With 4 bases removed from V and 0 bases from J, the gap between germline ends came to 7 bases. From germline, CDR1 is MGHRA and CDR2 YSYEKL. The CDR3 sequence is 14 residues long. CDR3 bases: TGCGCCAGCAGCCGGGGAGCCTCTGGAAACACCATATATTTT. This gives the protein CASSRGASGNTIYF.

The V gene is TRBV5-1, the J gene TRBJ2-3, with TRBD2 matching over 14 bases. The V segment lost 5 bases and the J segment 0 bases; nucleotides outside the gene matches: 8. Germline CDR1 is SGHRS and CDR2 is YFSETQ. CDR3 length equals 18 residues. Written as DNA, the CDR3 is TGCGCCAGCAGGCGGGGACTAGCGGGAGAAACTAGCACAGATACGCAGTATTTT. This sequence encodes CASRRGLAGETSTDTQYF.

V usage is TRBV7-8 and J usage is TRBJ1-1, with a possible D match to TRBD1 (5 bases). The V and J ends lost 5 bases and 2 bases respectively, with 15 bases between them. This CDR3 contains 15 residues. Germline values: CDR1 SGHVS, CDR2 FQNEAQ. This CDR3 reads CASSPSGWVNTEAFF. In DNA form, the CDR3 reads TGTGCCAGCAGCCCTTCAGGGTGGGTAAACACTGAAGCTTTCTTT.

Only one count was recorded for this clone. V usage is TRBV6-5 and J usage is TRBJ2-7; tentative D call: TRBD1 (7 bases). The CDR3 totals 13 residues. The germline gives CDR1 MNHEY, CDR2 SVGAGI. V lost 8 bases to trimming and J lost 7 bases, with 18 bases between them. The CDR3 coding sequence is TGTGCCAGCGGAAGCAGGGGGGTGCAAGAGCAGTACTTC. It translates to CASGSRGVQEQYF.